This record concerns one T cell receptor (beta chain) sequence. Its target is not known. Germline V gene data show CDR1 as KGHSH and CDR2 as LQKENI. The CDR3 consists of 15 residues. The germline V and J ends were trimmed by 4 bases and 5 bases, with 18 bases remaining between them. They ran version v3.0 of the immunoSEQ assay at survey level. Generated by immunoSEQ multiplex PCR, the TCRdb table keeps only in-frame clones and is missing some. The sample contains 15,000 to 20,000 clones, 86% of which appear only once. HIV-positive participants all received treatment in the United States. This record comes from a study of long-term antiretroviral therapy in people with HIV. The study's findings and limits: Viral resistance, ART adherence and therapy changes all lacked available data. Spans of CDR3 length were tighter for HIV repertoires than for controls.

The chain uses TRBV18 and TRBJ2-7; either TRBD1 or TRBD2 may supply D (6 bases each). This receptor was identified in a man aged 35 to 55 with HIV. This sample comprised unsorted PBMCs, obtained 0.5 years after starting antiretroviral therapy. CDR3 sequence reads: CASSLKGGQENEQYF. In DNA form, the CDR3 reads TGTGCCAGCTCACTTAAAGGGGGGCAGGAAAACGAGCAGTACTTC. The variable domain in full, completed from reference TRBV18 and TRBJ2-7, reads NAGVMQNPRHLVRRRGQEARLRCSPMKGHSHVYWYRQLPEEGLKFMVYLQKENIIDESGMPKERFSAEFPKEGPSILRIQQVVRGDSAAYFCASSLKGGQENEQYFGPGTRLTVT.